A selection of T cell receptor beta chains follows, all from one sample in a study of T cells after yellow fever vaccination. Each CDR3 protein is one row after TCRdb ran MiXCR on the 5' RACE reads. The sample lists a few hundred thousand distinct CDR3 sequences; about 3% were seen once. Sequencing used CD4+ T cells sorted from PBMCs, obtained 10 days after the yellow fever booster vaccination. The receptors originated from a man aged 18-30 years who received the YFV17D yellow fever vaccine. Each CDR3 is given with its conserved first and last residue. A D gene is named only where the DNA matches it firmly. Only part of the rows carry a size: once, few, many, or a class if the clone is expanded.

CDR3aa: CASSLNLGWGSGANVLTF
CDR3nt: TGTGCCAGCAGCTTGAATTTGGGTTGGGGCTCTGGGGCCAACGTCCTGACTTTC
j_gene: TRBJ2-6
v_gene: TRBV7-9
d_gene: .
abundance: many

CDR3aa: CASSQDIAGGATQYF
CDR3nt: TGTGCCAGCAGCCAAGATATAGCGGGGGGTGCGACCCAGTACTTC
j_gene: TRBJ2-5
v_gene: TRBV3-1
d_gene: TRBD2
abundance: many

CDR3aa: CASRPTGRDAEAFF
CDR3nt: TGTGCCAGCAGACCCACCGGCAGGGACGCTGAAGCTTTCTTT
j_gene: TRBJ1-1
v_gene: TRBV5-6
d_gene: .
abundance: few

CDR3aa: CASSLTSEVETQYF
CDR3nt: TGCGCCAGCAGCTTAACTAGCGAGGTAGAGACCCAGTACTTC
j_gene: TRBJ2-5
v_gene: TRBV5-1
d_gene: TRBD2
abundance: few

CDR3aa: CASSSGGGGSNQPQHF
CDR3nt: TGTGCCAGCAGCAGTGGAGGGGGCGGAAGCAATCAGCCCCAGCATTTT
j_gene: TRBJ1-5
v_gene: TRBV7-8
d_gene: TRBD1
abundance: many

CDR3aa: CASATGATQNNEQFF
CDR3nt: TGCGCCAGCGCGACAGGGGCCACCCAGAACAATGAGCAGTTCTTC
j_gene: TRBJ2-1
v_gene: TRBV5-1
d_gene: TRBD1
abundance: many

CDR3aa: CSVEHPIQETQYF
CDR3nt: TGCAGCGTTGAACACCCTATCCAAGAGACCCAGTACTTC
j_gene: TRBJ2-5
v_gene: TRBV29-1
d_gene: .
abundance: few

CDR3aa: CASSNQGTSGGNEQFF
CDR3nt: TGTGCCAGCAGCAACCAGGGGACTAGCGGGGGGAATGAGCAGTTCTTC
j_gene: TRBJ2-1
v_gene: TRBV7-2
d_gene: TRBD2
abundance: many

CDR3aa: CASSPTRGDASYEQYF
CDR3nt: TGTGCCAGCAGCCCCACACGCGGGGACGCCTCCTACGAGCAGTACTTC
j_gene: TRBJ2-7
v_gene: TRBV25-1
d_gene: .
abundance: many

CDR3aa: CASSLDQGGSNSYNEQFF
CDR3nt: TGTGCCAGCAGCTTAGATCAGGGGGGGTCCAACTCCTACAATGAGCAGTTCTTC
j_gene: TRBJ2-1
v_gene: TRBV11-3
d_gene: .
abundance: few

CDR3aa: CASSSNSGQYTGELFF
CDR3nt: TGTGCCAGCTCATCAAATTCGGGACAGTACACCGGGGAGCTGTTTTTT
j_gene: TRBJ2-2
v_gene: TRBV18
d_gene: TRBD1
abundance: few

CDR3aa: CASSPADGYTF
CDR3nt: TGTGCCAGCAGCCCAGCGGATGGCTACACCTTC
j_gene: TRBJ1-2
v_gene: TRBV7-9
d_gene: .
abundance: many

CDR3aa: CASSLYQEQFF
CDR3nt: TGTGCCAGCAGTTTATATCAGGAGCAGTTCTTC
j_gene: TRBJ2-1
v_gene: TRBV28
d_gene: .
abundance: many

CDR3aa: CASSGGGTDTQYF
CDR3nt: TGCGCCAGCTCAGGAGGAGGCACAGATACGCAGTATTTT
j_gene: TRBJ2-3
v_gene: TRBV5-1
d_gene: .
abundance: many

CDR3aa: CSASQGSSGNTIYF
CDR3nt: TGCAGTGCTAGTCAGGGGAGCTCTGGAAACACCATATATTTT
j_gene: TRBJ1-3
v_gene: TRBV20-1
d_gene: .
abundance: few

CDR3aa: CASSQDLRGGPEAFF
CDR3nt: TGCGCCAGCAGCCAAGATCTTAGGGGGGGACCTGAAGCTTTCTTT
j_gene: TRBJ1-1
v_gene: TRBV4-3
d_gene: .
abundance: many

CDR3aa: CASSRPSGTYNEQFF
CDR3nt: TGCGCCAGCAGCCGCCCTAGCGGAACTTACAATGAGCAGTTCTTC
j_gene: TRBJ2-1
v_gene: TRBV5-1
d_gene: TRBD2
abundance: many

CDR3aa: CATSRDMGTDNQPQHF
CDR3nt: TGTGCCACCAGCAGAGATATGGGGACAGACAATCAGCCCCAGCATTTT
j_gene: TRBJ1-5
v_gene: TRBV15
d_gene: TRBD1
abundance: .

CDR3aa: CASSISGGYNQPQHF
CDR3nt: TGTGCCAGTAGTATTTCAGGAGGGTACAATCAGCCCCAGCATTTT
j_gene: TRBJ1-5
v_gene: TRBV19
d_gene: .
abundance: once

CDR3aa: CATSANTGDQETQYF
CDR3nt: TGTGCCACCAGTGCAAATACAGGGGACCAAGAGACCCAGTACTTC
j_gene: TRBJ2-5
v_gene: TRBV24-1
d_gene: TRBD1
abundance: few

CDR3aa: CASSQQRTGELFF
CDR3nt: TGTGCCAGCAGTCAACAGAGGACCGGGGAGCTGTTTTTT
j_gene: TRBJ2-2
v_gene: TRBV14
d_gene: .
abundance: few

CDR3aa: CASSQRTSGDTQYF
CDR3nt: TGTGCCAGCAGTCAACGGACTAGCGGCGACACCCAGTACTTC
j_gene: TRBJ2-5
v_gene: TRBV6-6
d_gene: TRBD2
abundance: many

CDR3aa: CASSSRLAGGLSYEQYF
CDR3nt: TGTGCCAGCAGCTCAAGACTAGCGGGGGGCCTCTCCTACGAGCAGTACTTC
j_gene: TRBJ2-7
v_gene: TRBV5-5
d_gene: TRBD2
abundance: many

CDR3aa: CASSREQGNGYTF
CDR3nt: TGTGCCAGCAGCAGAGAACAGGGGAATGGCTACACCTTC
j_gene: TRBJ1-2
v_gene: TRBV7-2
d_gene: TRBD1
abundance: few

CDR3aa: CASSLVAPNTGELFF
CDR3nt: TGCGCCAGCAGCTTGGTGGCACCCAACACCGGGGAGCTGTTTTTT
j_gene: TRBJ2-2
v_gene: TRBV5-1
d_gene: .
abundance: few

CDR3aa: CASRKTGVAGYTF
CDR3nt: TGTGCCAGCAGGAAGACAGGGGTGGCTGGCTACACCTTC
j_gene: TRBJ1-2
v_gene: TRBV14
d_gene: TRBD1
abundance: few

CDR3aa: CSVEVGAGGDTQYF
CDR3nt: TGCAGCGTTGAAGTAGGGGCGGGAGGAGATACGCAGTATTTT
j_gene: TRBJ2-3
v_gene: TRBV29-1
d_gene: TRBD2
abundance: many

CDR3aa: CASSPRGGNTGELFF
CDR3nt: TGTGCCAGCAGTCCGCGGGGGGGCAACACCGGGGAGCTGTTTTTT
j_gene: TRBJ2-2
v_gene: TRBV3-1
d_gene: TRBD2
abundance: few

CDR3aa: CATSRDKTSGVSDNEQFF
CDR3nt: TGTGCCACCAGCAGAGATAAGACTAGCGGGGTGTCTGACAATGAGCAGTTCTTC
j_gene: TRBJ2-1
v_gene: TRBV15
d_gene: TRBD2
abundance: .

CDR3aa: CASSLGTVNEKLFF
CDR3nt: TGCGCCAGCAGCTTGGGGACCGTCAATGAAAAACTGTTTTTT
j_gene: TRBJ1-4
v_gene: TRBV5-1
d_gene: .
abundance: many

CDR3aa: CASRRFLGGTYEQYF
CDR3nt: TGCGCCAGCAGGCGTTTTTTGGGCGGTACCTACGAGCAGTACTTC
j_gene: TRBJ2-7
v_gene: TRBV4-3
d_gene: .
abundance: many

CDR3aa: CASSLVLAGTPNTQYF
CDR3nt: TGTGCCAGCAGCTTGGTCCTCGCCGGGACACCAAATACGCAGTATTTT
j_gene: TRBJ2-3
v_gene: TRBV5-6
d_gene: .
abundance: few

CDR3aa: CASSLGTASPYGYTF
CDR3nt: TGTGCCAGCAGCTTAGGGACAGCCAGTCCCTATGGCTACACCTTC
j_gene: TRBJ1-2
v_gene: TRBV7-8
d_gene: .
abundance: many

CDR3aa: CSARATGGVGTEAFF
CDR3nt: TGCAGTGCTAGGGCGACAGGGGGCGTAGGCACTGAAGCTTTCTTT
j_gene: TRBJ1-1
v_gene: TRBV20-1
d_gene: TRBD1
abundance: many

CDR3aa: CASSLKGETEAFF
CDR3nt: TGTGCCAGCAGCTTAAAGGGGGAGACTGAAGCTTTCTTT
j_gene: TRBJ1-1
v_gene: TRBV7-9
d_gene: .
abundance: many

CDR3aa: CSASGLAGYYNEQFF
CDR3nt: TGCAGTGCTTCGGGACTAGCGGGGTACTACAATGAGCAGTTCTTC
j_gene: TRBJ2-1
v_gene: TRBV20-1
d_gene: TRBD2
abundance: few

CDR3aa: CASSFSGGGNTEAFF
CDR3nt: TGTGCCAGCAGTTTTAGCGGGGGGGGGAACACTGAAGCTTTCTTT
j_gene: TRBJ1-1
v_gene: TRBV12-3/TRBV12-4
d_gene: .
abundance: many

CDR3aa: CASSLRLAGYTDTQYF
CDR3nt: TGTGCCAGCAGTTTAAGACTAGCGGGGTACACAGATACGCAGTATTTT
j_gene: TRBJ2-3
v_gene: TRBV12-3/TRBV12-4
d_gene: TRBD2
abundance: few

CDR3aa: CASSFPMGAQYF
CDR3nt: TGTGCCAGCAGCTTCCCCATGGGGGCCCAGTACTTC
j_gene: TRBJ2-5
v_gene: TRBV7-6
d_gene: .
abundance: few

CDR3aa: CASSFKGAQGPQHF
CDR3nt: TGTGCCAGCAGTTTTAAGGGGGCGCAGGGGCCCCAGCATTTT
j_gene: TRBJ1-5
v_gene: TRBV12-3/TRBV12-4
d_gene: TRBD1
abundance: many

CDR3aa: CASSLRRLNTEAFF
CDR3nt: TGTGCCAGCAGTTTGCGAAGGCTGAACACTGAAGCTTTCTTT
j_gene: TRBJ1-1
v_gene: TRBV12-3/TRBV12-4
d_gene: .
abundance: many

CDR3aa: CASSLEGRNTEAFF
CDR3nt: TGTGCCAGCAGCTTGGAGGGGCGGAACACTGAAGCTTTCTTT
j_gene: TRBJ1-1
v_gene: TRBV5-6
d_gene: .
abundance: many

CDR3aa: CASSVEVSTDTQYF
CDR3nt: TGTGCCAGCAGCGTAGAGGTCAGCACAGATACGCAGTATTTT
j_gene: TRBJ2-3
v_gene: TRBV9
d_gene: .
abundance: many

CDR3aa: CASSQEFTGYNEQFF
CDR3nt: TGTGCCAGCAGCCAAGAATTTACAGGCTACAATGAGCAGTTCTTC
j_gene: TRBJ2-1
v_gene: TRBV4-2
d_gene: .
abundance: many

CDR3aa: CASSQQGGRTEAFF
CDR3nt: TGTGCCAGCAGTCAACAGGGTGGGAGAACTGAAGCTTTCTTT
j_gene: TRBJ1-1
v_gene: TRBV12-3/TRBV12-4
d_gene: .
abundance: .

CDR3aa: CASSHPRGSGEQYF
CDR3nt: TGCGCCAGCAGCCATCCCAGGGGGTCCGGCGAGCAGTACTTC
j_gene: TRBJ2-7
v_gene: TRBV5-1
d_gene: TRBD1
abundance: many

CDR3aa: CASSLDEGAVYEKLFF
CDR3nt: TGCGCCAGCAGCTTGGACGAGGGGGCAGTGTATGAAAAACTGTTTTTT
j_gene: TRBJ1-4
v_gene: TRBV5-1
d_gene: TRBD1
abundance: many

CDR3aa: CASNRGLTQETQYF
CDR3nt: TGTGCCAGCAACAGGGGGCTCACCCAAGAGACCCAGTACTTC
j_gene: TRBJ2-5
v_gene: TRBV28
d_gene: TRBD1
abundance: .

CDR3aa: CASSSSPPNEQFF
CDR3nt: TGTGCCAGCAGTTCAAGCCCCCCCAATGAGCAGTTCTTC
j_gene: TRBJ2-1
v_gene: TRBV7-9
d_gene: .
abundance: many

CDR3aa: CASSSTIAGGLGEQFF
CDR3nt: TGTGCCAGCAGCTCCACGATAGCGGGGGGGCTAGGTGAGCAGTTCTTC
j_gene: TRBJ2-1
v_gene: TRBV7-3
d_gene: TRBD2
abundance: .

CDR3aa: CASSSVGGDGELFF
CDR3nt: TGTGCCAGCAGCTCCGTCGGGGGCGACGGGGAGCTGTTTTTT
j_gene: TRBJ2-2
v_gene: TRBV7-2
d_gene: .
abundance: many

CDR3aa: CASSLGRGLAGANVLTF
CDR3nt: TGCGCCAGCAGCTTGGGCAGGGGGTTGGCTGGGGCCAACGTCCTGACTTTC
j_gene: TRBJ2-6
v_gene: TRBV5-1
d_gene: TRBD1
abundance: few